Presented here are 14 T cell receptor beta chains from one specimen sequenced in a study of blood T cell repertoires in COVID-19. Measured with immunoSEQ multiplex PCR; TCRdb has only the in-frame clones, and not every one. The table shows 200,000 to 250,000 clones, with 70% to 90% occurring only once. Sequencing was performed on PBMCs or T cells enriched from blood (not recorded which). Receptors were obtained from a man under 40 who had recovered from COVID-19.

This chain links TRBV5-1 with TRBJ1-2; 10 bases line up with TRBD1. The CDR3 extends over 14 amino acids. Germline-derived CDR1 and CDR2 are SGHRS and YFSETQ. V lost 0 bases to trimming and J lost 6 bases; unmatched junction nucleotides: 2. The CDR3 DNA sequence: TGCGCCAGCAGCTTGGTGGGGACAGGGGATGGCTACACCTTC. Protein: CASSLVGTGDGYTF.

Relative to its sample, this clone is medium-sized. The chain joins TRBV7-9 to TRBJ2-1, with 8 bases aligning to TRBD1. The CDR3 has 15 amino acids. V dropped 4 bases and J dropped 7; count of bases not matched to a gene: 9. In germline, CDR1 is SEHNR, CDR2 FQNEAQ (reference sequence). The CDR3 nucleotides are TGTGCCAGCAGCTCCGGACAGGGTACGGGGAATGAGCAGTTCTTC. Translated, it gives CASSSGQGTGNEQFF.

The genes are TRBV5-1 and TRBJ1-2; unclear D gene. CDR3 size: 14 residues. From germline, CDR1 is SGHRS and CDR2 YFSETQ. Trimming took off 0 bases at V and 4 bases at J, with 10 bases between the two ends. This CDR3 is CASSLVEGTYGYTF. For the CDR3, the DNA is TGCGCCAGCAGCTTGGTGGAGGGTACCTATGGCTACACCTTC.

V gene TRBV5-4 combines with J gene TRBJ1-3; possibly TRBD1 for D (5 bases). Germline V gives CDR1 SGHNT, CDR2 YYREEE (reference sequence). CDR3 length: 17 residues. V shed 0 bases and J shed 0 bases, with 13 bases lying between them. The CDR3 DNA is TGTGCCAGCAGCTTGGCGGGCAGGGCAACCTCTGGAAACACCATATATTTT. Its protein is CASSLAGRATSGNTIYF.

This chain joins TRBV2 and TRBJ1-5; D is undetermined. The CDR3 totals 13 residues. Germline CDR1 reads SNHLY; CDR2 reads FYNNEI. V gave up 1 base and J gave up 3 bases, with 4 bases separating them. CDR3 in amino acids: CASSEEYNQPQHF. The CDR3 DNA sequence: TGTGCCAGCAGTGAAGAATACAATCAGCCCCAGCATTTT.

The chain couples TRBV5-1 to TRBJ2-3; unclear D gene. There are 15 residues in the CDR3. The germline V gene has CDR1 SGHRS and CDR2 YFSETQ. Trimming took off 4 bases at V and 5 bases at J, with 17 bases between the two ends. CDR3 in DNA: TGCGCCAGCAGCCACCCGCTAGTGTCGGGAGATACGCAGTATTTT. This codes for CASSHPLVSGDTQYF.

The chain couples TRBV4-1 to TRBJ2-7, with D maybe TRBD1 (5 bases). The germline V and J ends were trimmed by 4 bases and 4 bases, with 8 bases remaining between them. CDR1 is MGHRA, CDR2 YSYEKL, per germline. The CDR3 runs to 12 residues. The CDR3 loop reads CASSPPGYEQYF. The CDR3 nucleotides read TGCGCCAGCAGCCCCCCAGGGTACGAGCAGTACTTC.

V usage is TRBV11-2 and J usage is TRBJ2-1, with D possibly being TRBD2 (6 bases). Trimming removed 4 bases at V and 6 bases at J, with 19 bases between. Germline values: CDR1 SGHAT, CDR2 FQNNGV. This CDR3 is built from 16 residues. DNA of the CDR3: TGTGCCAGCAGCTCCCCCTCGGCGGGAAGGAGCAATGAGCAGTTCTTC. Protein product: CASSSPSAGRSNEQFF.

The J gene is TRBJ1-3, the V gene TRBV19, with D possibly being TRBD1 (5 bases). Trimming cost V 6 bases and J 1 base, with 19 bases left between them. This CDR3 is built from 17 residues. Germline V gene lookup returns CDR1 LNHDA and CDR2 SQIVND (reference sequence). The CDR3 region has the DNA TGTGCCAGTAGACACCAGGGCCAAGGAAATTCTGGAAACACCATATATTTT. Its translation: CASRHQGQGNSGNTIYF.

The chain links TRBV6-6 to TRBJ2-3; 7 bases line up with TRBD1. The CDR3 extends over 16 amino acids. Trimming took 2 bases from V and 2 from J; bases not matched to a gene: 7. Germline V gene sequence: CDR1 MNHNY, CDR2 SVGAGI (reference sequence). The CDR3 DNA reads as TGTGCCAGCAGTTACGGTGGGACAGCGGCCACAGATACGCAGTATTTT. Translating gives CASSYGGTAATDTQYF.

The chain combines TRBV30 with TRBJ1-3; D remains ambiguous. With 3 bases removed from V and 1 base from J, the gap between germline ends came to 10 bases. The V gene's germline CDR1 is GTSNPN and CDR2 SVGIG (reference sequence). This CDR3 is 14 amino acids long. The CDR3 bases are TGTGCCTGGAGGCGGGAGTTTTCTGGAAACACCATATATTTT. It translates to CAWRREFSGNTIYF.

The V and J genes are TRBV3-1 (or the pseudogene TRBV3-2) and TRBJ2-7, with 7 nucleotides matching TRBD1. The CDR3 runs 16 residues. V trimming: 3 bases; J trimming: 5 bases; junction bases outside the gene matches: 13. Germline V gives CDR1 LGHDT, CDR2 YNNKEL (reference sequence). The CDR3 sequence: CASSQAIHRGLDEQYF. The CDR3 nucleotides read TGTGCCAGCAGCCAGGCTATCCACAGGGGTCTGGACGAGCAGTACTTC.

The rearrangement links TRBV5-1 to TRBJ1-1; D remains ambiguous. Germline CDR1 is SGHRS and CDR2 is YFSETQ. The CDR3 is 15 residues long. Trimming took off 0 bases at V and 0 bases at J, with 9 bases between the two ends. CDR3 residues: CASSLEQRVNTEAFF. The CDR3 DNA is TGCGCCAGCAGCTTGGAACAGCGGGTGAACACTGAAGCTTTCTTT.

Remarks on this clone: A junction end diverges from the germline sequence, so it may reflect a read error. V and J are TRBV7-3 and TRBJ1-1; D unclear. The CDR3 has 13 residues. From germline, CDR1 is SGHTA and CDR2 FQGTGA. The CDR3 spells CASSLTPNTEAFF. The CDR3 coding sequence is TGTGCCAGCAGCCTAACCCCTAACACTGAAGCTTTCTTT.